This T cell receptor beta chain was observed in a study of response to subunit inactivated influenza vaccine. Points from the study as a whole: That few new T cells are recruited by each seasonal influenza vaccination was the authors' suggestion.

TCRdb redid the calling of the RT-PCR reads with MiXCR, one entry per CDR3 protein. The sample lists a few hundred thousand distinct CDR3 sequences, approximately 21% occurring once. Looked up from germline, CDR1 is DFQATT and CDR2 is SNEGSKA (reference sequence). V lost 0 bases to trimming and J lost 7 bases, with 13 bases between them. The CDR3 is 13 amino acids. Worth noting for this clonotype: Its antigen remains unknown.

This TCR was sampled from a man in his fifties or sixties who received an inactivated influenza vaccine. The sequences come from PBMCs from blood, collected less than 22 months after vaccination. The chain uses TRBV20-1 and TRBJ2-7, with D maybe TRBD1 (5 bases). Here the CDR3 reads CSAREVRGHEQYF. The CDR3 DNA reads TGCAGTGCTAGAGAGGTTAGGGGTCATGAGCAGTACTTC.